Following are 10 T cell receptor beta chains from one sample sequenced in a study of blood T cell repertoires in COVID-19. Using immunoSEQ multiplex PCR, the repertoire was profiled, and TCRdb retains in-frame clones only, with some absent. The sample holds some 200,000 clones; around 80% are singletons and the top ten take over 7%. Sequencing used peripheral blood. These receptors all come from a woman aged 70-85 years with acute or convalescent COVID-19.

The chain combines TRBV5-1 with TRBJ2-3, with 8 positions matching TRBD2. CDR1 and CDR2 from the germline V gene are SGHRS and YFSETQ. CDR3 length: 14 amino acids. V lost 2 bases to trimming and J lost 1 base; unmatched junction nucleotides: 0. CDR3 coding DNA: TGCGCCAGCAGCTTACTAGCGGGCACAGATACGCAGTATTTT. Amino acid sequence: CASSLLAGTDTQYF.

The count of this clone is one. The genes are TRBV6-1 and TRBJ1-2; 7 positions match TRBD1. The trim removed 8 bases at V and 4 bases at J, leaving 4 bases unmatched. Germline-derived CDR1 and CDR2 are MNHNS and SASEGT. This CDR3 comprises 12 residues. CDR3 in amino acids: CASGPGGYGYTF. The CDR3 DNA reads TGTGCCAGCGGCCCAGGGGGCTATGGCTACACCTTC.

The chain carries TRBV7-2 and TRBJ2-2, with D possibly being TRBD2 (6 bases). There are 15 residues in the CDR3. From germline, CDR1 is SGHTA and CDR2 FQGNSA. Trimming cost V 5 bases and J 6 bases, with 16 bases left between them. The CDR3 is CASSERLVPPGELFF. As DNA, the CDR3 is TGTGCCAGCAGCGAACGACTAGTTCCACCCGGGGAGCTGTTTTTT.

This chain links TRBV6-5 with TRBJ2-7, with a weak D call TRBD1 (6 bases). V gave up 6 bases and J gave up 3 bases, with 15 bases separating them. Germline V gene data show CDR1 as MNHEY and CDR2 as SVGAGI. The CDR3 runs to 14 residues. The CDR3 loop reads CASRSPGQIYEQYV. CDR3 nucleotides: TGTGCCAGCAGGTCCCCCGGACAGATCTACGAGCAGTACGTC.

The CDR3 sequence is CASSLATNRTGELFF. The DNA of the CDR3 is TGTGCCAGCAGCTTAGCGACTAACCGTACCGGGGAGCTGTTTTTT. The chain recombines TRBV7-9 with TRBJ2-2; possible D gene TRBD2, 5 bases. Trimming pared 0 bases from V and 5 bases from J, leaving 10 bases between. Germline-derived CDR1 and CDR2 are SEHNR and FQNEAQ (reference sequence). This CDR3 region has 15 residues.

CDR3 in amino acids: CASSRGGPTDTQYF. The CDR3 region has the DNA TGTGCCAGCAGTCGCGGGGGGCCTACAGATACGCAGTATTTT. This chain links TRBV6-5 with TRBJ2-3; 8 bases are a match to TRBD2. V trimming: 5 bases; J trimming: 3 bases; junction bases outside the gene matches: 4. The CDR3 contains 14 residues. Per the germline V gene, CDR1 is MNHEY and CDR2 is SVGAGI.

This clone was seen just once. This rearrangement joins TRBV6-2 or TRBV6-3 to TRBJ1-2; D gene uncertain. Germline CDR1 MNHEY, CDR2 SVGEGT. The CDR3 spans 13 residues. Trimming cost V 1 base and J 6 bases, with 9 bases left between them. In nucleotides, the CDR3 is TGTGCCAGCAGTTACTTCAAGCGGGATGGCTACACCTTC. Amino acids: CASSYFKRDGYTF.

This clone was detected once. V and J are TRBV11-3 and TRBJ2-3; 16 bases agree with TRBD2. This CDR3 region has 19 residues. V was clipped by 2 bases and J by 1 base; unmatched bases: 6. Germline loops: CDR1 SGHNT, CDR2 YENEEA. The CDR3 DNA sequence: TGTGCCAGCAGCTTAACCGGGACTAGCGGGGGGGCCGGCACAGATACGCAGTATTTT. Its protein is CASSLTGTSGGAGTDTQYF.

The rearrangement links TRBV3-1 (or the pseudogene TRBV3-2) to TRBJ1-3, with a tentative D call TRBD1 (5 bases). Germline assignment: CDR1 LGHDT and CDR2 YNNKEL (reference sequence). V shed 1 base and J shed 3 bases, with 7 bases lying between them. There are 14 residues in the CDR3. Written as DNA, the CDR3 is TGTGCCAGCAGCCAAGGACAGTTTGGAAACACCATATATTTT. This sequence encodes CASSQGQFGNTIYF.

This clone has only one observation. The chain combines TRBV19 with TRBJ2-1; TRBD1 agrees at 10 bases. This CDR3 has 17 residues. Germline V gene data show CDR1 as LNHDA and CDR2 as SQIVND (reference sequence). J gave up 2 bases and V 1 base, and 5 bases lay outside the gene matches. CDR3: CASSIGSGTGAYNEQFF. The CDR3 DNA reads TGTGCCAGTAGTATAGGTTCCGGGACAGGGGCCTACAATGAGCAGTTCTTC. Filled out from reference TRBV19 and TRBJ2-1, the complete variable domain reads DGGITQSPKYLFRKEGQNVTLSCEQNLNHDAMYWYRQDPGQGLRLIYYSQIVNDFQKGDIAEGYSVSREKKESFPLTVTSAQKNPTAFYLCASSIGSGTGAYNEQFFGPGTRLTVL.